This T cell receptor (beta chain) was captured in a study of blood T cell repertoires in COVID-19. Profiled with immunoSEQ multiplex PCR; TCRdb holds only in-frame clones, not every one. Of about 250,000 clones listed, approximately 90% were seen once; the top ten hold less than 20%. V was cut by 5 bases and J by 6 bases, with 11 bases left in between. The CDR3 sequence is 13 residues long. Germline V gene lookup returns CDR1 MNHEY and CDR2 SVGAGI. Sample: PBMCs or T cells enriched from blood (not recorded which). The rearrangement uses TRBV6-5 and TRBJ2-1; D is possibly TRBD1 (5 bases). The receptor comes from a man between 18 and 29 years old who had recovered from COVID-19. Here the CDR3 DNA reads TGTGCCAGCAGTACGACAGAAAGCAATGAGCAGTTCTTC. It yields the protein CASSTTESNEQFF.